This entry features one T cell receptor (beta chain) sequence. Its antigen is unknown. Germline loops: CDR1 KGHSH, CDR2 LQKENI. The CDR3 is made up of 18 amino acids. Germline trimming cut 1 base from V and 5 bases from J; bases unmatched to any gene: 9. The data belong to a study of shared clonotypes between healthy human individuals. Study-wide results and caveats: Larger richness was generally estimated for naive than memory subsets. Several donors showed sharing of approximately 5% of naive CD4 clonotypes.

Per sorted-subset replicate PCR, input was around 200 ng DNA, representing tens of thousands of T cell genomes. Only in-frame clones appear in the TCRdb table, and some are missing; sequencing was by immunoSEQ multiplex PCR. The sample consists of about 1.1 million clones, 70% to 80% of them appearing once. Caucasian adults living in Nashville, Tennessee, provided all samples. Sequencing input: memory CD4+ T cells from PBMCs. Subset here: CD45RA-negative fraction. V and J are TRBV18 and TRBJ2-3; 13 bases align to TRBD2. The receptor was derived from a man aged 18 to 29 in good health. Some clones in this sample may be carry-over from other donors' samples. In nucleotides, the CDR3 is TGTGCCAGCTCACCACGGACTAGCGGGAGCGCCGAGAAAGATACGCAGTATTTT. It codes for CASSPRTSGSAEKDTQYF.